The clone carrying this T cell receptor beta chain turned up a few times. The target antigen is unknown. V lost 6 bases and J 6 bases, leaving 5 bases between the germline ends. Germline V gene lookup returns CDR1 MNHEY and CDR2 SVGAGI. The CDR3 is 11 amino acids. This entry comes from a study of identical twins. One entry per CDR3 protein, called by TCRdb with MiXCR from the 5' RACE reads. The data show approximately 20,000 distinct CDR3 sequences, roughly 70% seen once. Overall study findings and caveats: Where beta out-of-frame sequences were concerned, excess twin sharing was weaker.

The sample comprised memory (CD45RO+) T cells sorted from blood. The chain is built from TRBV6-5 and TRBJ2-2; D not certain. The clonotype comes from a woman between 18 and 29 years old in good health. This table probably holds off-target reads from a library built for another chain. The CDR3 sequence: CASREAGELFF. The CDR3 bases are TGTGCCAGCAGAGAGGCCGGGGAGCTGTTTTTT.